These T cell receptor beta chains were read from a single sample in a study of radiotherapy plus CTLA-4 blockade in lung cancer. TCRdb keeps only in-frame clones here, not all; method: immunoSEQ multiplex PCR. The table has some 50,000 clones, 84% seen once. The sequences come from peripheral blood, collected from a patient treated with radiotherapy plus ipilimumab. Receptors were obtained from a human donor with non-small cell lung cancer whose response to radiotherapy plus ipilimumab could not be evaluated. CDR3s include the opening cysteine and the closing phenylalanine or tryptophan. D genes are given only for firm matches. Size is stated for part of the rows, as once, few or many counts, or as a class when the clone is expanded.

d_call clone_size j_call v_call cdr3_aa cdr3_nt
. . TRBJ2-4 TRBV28 CASGLLQDPKNIQYF TGTGCCAGCGGGCTACTACAGGATCCCAAAAACATTCAGTACTTC
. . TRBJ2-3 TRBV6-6 CASAQRGRDSTDTQYF TGTGCCAGCGCCCAAAGGGGGCGGGACAGCACAGATACGCAGTATTTT
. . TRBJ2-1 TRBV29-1 CSAGGTVAYNEQFF TGCAGCGCCGGCGGGACAGTCGCCTACAATGAGCAGTTCTTC
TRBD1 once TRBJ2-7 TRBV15 CATSNPEDRGTYEQYF TGTGCCACCAGCAACCCTGAGGACAGGGGCACCTACGAGCAGTACTTC
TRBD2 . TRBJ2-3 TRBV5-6 CASSLEVKAGNTDTQYF TGTGCCAGCAGCTTGGAGGTTAAAGCGGGAAACACAGATACGCAGTATTTT
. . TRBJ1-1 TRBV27 CASSWTSNTEAFF TGTGCCAGCAGTTGGACATCGAACACTGAAGCTTTCTTT
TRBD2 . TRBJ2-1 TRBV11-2 CASSLAGGRYEQFF TGTGCCAGCAGCTTAGCGGGAGGTCGGTATGAGCAGTTCTTC
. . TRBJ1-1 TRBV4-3 CASSQGRQGFTKAFF TGCGCCAGCAGCCAAGGGCGTCAGGGTTTTACGAAAGCTTTCTTT
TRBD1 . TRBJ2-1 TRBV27 CASSPGGSYNEQFF TGTGCCAGCAGTCCAGGGGGCTCCTACAATGAGCAGTTCTTC
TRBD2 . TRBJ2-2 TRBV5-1 CASRGLATTGGELFF TGCGCCAGCAGGGGACTAGCAACCACAGGCGGGGAGCTGTTTTTT
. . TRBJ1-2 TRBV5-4 CASSQGQDSYGYTF TGTGCCAGCAGCCAAGGACAAGATTCCTATGGCTACACCTTC
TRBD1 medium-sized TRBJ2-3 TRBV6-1 CASSLTGVADTQYF TGTGCCAGCAGCCTGACAGGGGTAGCAGATACGCAGTATTTT
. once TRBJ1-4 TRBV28 CASSGTLNEKLFF TGTGCCAGCAGCGGGACACTGAATGAAAAACTGTTTTTT
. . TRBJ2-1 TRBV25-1 CASSHTPLGDNEQFF TGTGCCAGCAGTCATACCCCTCTCGGGGACAATGAGCAGTTCTTC
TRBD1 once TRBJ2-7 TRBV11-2 CASSRTGTGDEQYF TGTGCCAGCAGCCGAACCGGGACAGGGGACGAGCAGTACTTC
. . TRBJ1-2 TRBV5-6 CASSLGLGGDKASNYGYTF TGTGCCAGCAGCTTGGGTTTGGGGGGAGACAAAGCATCTAACTATGGCTACACCTTC
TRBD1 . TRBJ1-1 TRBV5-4 CASSTRTGEMTEAFF TGTGCCAGCAGCACCCGGACAGGGGAGATGACTGAAGCTTTCTTT
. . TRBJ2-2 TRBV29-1 CSGSRPNTGELFF TGCAGCGGTAGTCGCCCGAACACCGGGGAGCTGTTTTTT
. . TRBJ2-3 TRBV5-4 CASSFLLANTDTQYF TGTGCCAGCAGCTTCCTCCTAGCGAACACAGATACGCAGTATTTT
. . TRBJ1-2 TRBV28 CASSLSGGIYGYTF TGTGCCAGCAGTTTATCGGGGGGCATTTATGGCTACACCTTC